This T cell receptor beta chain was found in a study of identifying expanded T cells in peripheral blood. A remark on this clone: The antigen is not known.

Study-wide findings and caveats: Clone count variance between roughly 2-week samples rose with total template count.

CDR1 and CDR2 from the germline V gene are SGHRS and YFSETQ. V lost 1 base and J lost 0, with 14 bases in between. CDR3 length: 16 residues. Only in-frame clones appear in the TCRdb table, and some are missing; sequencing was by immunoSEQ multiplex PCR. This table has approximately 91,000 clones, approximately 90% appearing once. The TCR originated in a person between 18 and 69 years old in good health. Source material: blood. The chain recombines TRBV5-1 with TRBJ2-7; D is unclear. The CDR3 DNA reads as TGCGCCAGCAGCTTGCTAAGTCTGGAAAGCTCCTACGAGCAGTACTTC. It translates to CASSLLSLESSYEQYF.